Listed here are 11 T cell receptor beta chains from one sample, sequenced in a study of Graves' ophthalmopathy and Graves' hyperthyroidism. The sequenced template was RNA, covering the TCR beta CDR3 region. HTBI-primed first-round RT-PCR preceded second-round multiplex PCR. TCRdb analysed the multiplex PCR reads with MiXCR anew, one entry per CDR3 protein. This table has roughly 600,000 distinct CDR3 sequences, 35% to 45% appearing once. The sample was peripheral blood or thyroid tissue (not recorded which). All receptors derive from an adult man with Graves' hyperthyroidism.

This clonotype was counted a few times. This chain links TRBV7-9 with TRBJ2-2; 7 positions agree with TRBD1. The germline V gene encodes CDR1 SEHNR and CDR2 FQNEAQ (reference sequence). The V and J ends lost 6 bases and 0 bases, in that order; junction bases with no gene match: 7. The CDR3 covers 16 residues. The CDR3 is CASSPWTGSNTGELFF. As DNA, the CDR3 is TGTGCCAGCAGTCCCTGGACAGGATCGAACACCGGGGAGCTGTTTTTT.

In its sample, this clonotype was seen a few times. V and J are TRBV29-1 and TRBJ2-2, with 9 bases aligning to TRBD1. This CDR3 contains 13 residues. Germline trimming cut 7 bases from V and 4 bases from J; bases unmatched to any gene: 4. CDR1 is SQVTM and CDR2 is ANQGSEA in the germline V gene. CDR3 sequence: CSGMTGGTGELFF. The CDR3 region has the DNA TGCAGCGGGATGACAGGGGGCACCGGGGAGCTGTTTTTT.

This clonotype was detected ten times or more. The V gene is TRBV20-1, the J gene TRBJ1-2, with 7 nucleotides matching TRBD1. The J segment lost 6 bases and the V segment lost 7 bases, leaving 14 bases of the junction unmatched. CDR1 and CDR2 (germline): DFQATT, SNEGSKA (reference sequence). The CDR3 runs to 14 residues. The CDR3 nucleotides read TGCAGTGTTCCAGGGGGGATTATTCGCCATGGCTACACCTTC. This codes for CSVPGGIIRHGYTF.

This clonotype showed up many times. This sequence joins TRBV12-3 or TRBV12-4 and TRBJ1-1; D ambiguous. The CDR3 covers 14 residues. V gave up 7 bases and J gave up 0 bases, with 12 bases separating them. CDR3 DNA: TGTGCCAGCACCCCAACCGGGATGAACACTGAAGCTTTCTTT. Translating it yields CASTPTGMNTEAFF.

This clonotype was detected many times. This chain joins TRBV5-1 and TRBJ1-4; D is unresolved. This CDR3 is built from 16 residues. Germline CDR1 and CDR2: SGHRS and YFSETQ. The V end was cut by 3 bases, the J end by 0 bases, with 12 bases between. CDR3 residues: CASSSGRVATNEKLFF. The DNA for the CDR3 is TGCGCCAGCAGCTCCGGACGGGTTGCAACTAATGAAAAACTGTTTTTT. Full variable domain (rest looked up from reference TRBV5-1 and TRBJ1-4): KAGVTQTPRYLIKTRGQQVTLSCSPISGHRSVSWYQQTPGQGLQFLFEYFSETQRNKGNFPGRFSGRQFSNSRSEMNVSTLELGDSALYLCASSSGRVATNEKLFFGSGTQLSVL.

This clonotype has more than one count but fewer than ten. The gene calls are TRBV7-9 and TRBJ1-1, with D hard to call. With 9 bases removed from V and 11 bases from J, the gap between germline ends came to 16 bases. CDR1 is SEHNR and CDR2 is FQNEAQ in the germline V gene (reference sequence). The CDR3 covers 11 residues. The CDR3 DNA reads TGTGCCAGTTTGGATACGGGTCGCGCTTTCTTT. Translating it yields CASLDTGRAFF. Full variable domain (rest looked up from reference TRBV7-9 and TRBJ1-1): DTGVSQNPRHKITKRGQNVTFRCDPISEHNRLYWYRQTLGQGPEFLTYFQNEAQLEKSRLLSDRFSAERPKGSFSTLEIQRTEQGDSAMYLCASLDTGRAFFGQGTRLTVV.

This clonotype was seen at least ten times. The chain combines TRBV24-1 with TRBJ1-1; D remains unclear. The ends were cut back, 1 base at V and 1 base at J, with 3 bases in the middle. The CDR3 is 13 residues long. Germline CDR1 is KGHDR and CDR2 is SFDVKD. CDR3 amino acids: CATSDFSNTEAFF. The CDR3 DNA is TGTGCCACCAGTGATTTTTCGAACACTGAAGCTTTCTTT.

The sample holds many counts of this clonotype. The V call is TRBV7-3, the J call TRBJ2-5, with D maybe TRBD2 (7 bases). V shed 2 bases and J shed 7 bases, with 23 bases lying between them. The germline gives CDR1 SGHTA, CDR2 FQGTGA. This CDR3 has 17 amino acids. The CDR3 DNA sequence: TGTGCCAGCAGCTTAGACTTGATGGCGGGGGCCTCCAGGACCCAGTACTTC. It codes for CASSLDLMAGASRTQYF.

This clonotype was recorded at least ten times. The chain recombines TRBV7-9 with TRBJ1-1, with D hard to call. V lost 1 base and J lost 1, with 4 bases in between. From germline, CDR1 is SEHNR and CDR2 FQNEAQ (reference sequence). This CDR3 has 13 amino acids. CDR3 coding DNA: TGTGCCAGCAGCTTAGTAGAGAACACTGAAGCTTTCTTT. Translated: CASSLVENTEAFF.

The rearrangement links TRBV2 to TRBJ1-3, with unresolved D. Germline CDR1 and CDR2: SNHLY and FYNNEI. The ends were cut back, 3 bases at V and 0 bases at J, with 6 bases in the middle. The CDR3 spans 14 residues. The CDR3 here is CASSEDRSGNTIYF. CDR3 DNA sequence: TGTGCCAGCAGTGAGGATCGCTCTGGAAACACCATATATTTT.

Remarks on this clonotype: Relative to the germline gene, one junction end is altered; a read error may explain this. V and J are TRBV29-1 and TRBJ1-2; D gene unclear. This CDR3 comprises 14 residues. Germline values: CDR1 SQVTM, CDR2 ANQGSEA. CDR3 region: CSVELATANYGYAF. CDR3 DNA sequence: TGCAGCGTCGAACTAGCAACAGCGAACTATGGCTACGCCTTC.